These 18 T cell receptor beta chains were sequenced from one sample in a study of post-analysis software for immune sequencing data. Study observations and caveats: Five or six TRBV segments were more frequent in patients than controls; TRBV5-6, TRBV5-1 and TRBV20-1 belonged to this group.

Unique molecular identifiers were carried by the TCR beta cDNA libraries. TCRdb fed the PCR reads into MiXCR, producing one record per CDR3 protein. The sample holds roughly 800,000 distinct CDR3 sequences; 30% are singletons and the top ten take approximately 0.6%. These receptors are not linked to any known antigen. The source material was blood. These receptors originate from a girl between 5 and 17 years old with multiple sclerosis.

This clonotype was seen more than once but under ten times. The chain links TRBV2 to TRBJ2-5, with TRBD2 as a possible D gene (6 bases). The germline V and J ends were trimmed by 2 bases and 2 bases, with 12 bases remaining between them. Germline V gene sequence: CDR1 SNHLY, CDR2 FYNNEI. The CDR3 is 15 residues long. CDR3 sequence: CASSESGRPQETQYF. CDR3 coding DNA: TGTGCCAGCAGTGAAAGTGGGAGGCCTCAAGAGACCCAGTACTTC.

This chain links TRBV28 with TRBJ2-5; D might be TRBD2 (6 bases). Trimming pared 2 bases from V and 4 bases from J, leaving 26 bases between. This CDR3 is built from 19 residues. Per germline, CDR1 MDHEN and CDR2 SYDVKM. As DNA, the CDR3 is TGTGCCAGCAGTTTACCGCGAACCACCGGGACTGGAGAATCAGAGACCCAGTACTTC. This codes for CASSLPRTTGTGESETQYF.

This sequence joins TRBV12-3 or TRBV12-4 and TRBJ2-1; 11 bases fit TRBD2. The CDR3 contains 17 residues. Germline trimming cut 5 bases from V and 10 bases from J; bases unmatched to any gene: 16. The CDR3 DNA follows: TGTGCCAGCAGTCGGGGTGGGACTAGCGGTTTTCTCTACGAGCAGTTCTTC. Translation gives CASSRGGTSGFLYEQFF.

The chain combines TRBV20-1 with TRBJ2-4; 10 bases align to TRBD2. The end of the DNA fits TRBJ2-7 better, so the J call may be wrong. The germline V gene encodes CDR1 DFQATT and CDR2 SNEGSKA (reference sequence). The CDR3 totals 17 residues. The CDR3 bases are TGCAGTGCTAGAAAACCGGGACTAGCGAAGCCCAGCTACGAGCAGTACTTC. Translating gives CSARKPGLAKPSYEQYF.

A word on this clonotype: At one of its ends the junction is not consistent with the germline gene, which may arise from a read error. This chain uses TRBV20-1 with TRBJ1-5; TRBD1 matches at 7 bases. Germline V gene data show CDR1 as DFQATT and CDR2 as SNEGSKA (reference sequence). The CDR3 covers 16 residues. CDR3 nucleotides: TGCAGTGCTGGAGACAGGGACTTCTATAGCAATCAGCCCCAGCATTTT. It encodes CSAGDRDFYSNQPQHF.

The V and J genes are TRBV6-5 and TRBJ1-2; D unclear. Germline V gives CDR1 MNHEY, CDR2 SVGAGI. This CDR3 is 13 amino acids long. The V gene lost 5 bases and the J gene lost 8 bases, with 15 bases spanning the gap. CDR3 sequence: CASSRMTGNGYTF. CDR3 nucleotide sequence: TGTGCCAGCAGTCGCATGACGGGGAACGGCTACACCTTC.

V gene TRBV4-1 combines with J gene TRBJ2-1, with 11 positions matching TRBD2. Germline loops: CDR1 MGHRA, CDR2 YSYEKL. After removal of 5 bases from V and 5 bases from J, the junction contained 8 bases not matched to a gene. The CDR3 is 16 residues long. As DNA, the CDR3 is TGCGCCAGCAGCGGCCTGACTAGCGGGGCAGACAATGAGCAGTTCTTC. Residues: CASSGLTSGADNEQFF.

The rearrangement links TRBV10-3 to TRBJ2-7, with D possibly being TRBD1 or TRBD2 (5 bases each). The germline CDR1 and CDR2 sequences are ENHRY and SYGVKD. Trimming left V 10 bases short and J 1 base short, with 11 bases between. This CDR3 is built from 12 residues. The CDR3 loop is CATGDVSYEQYF. CDR3 coding DNA: TGTGCCACTGGGGACGTATCCTACGAGCAGTACTTC.

Notes on this clonotype: This could be a read error, since a much larger clone is one nucleotide away. This chain uses TRBV6-5 with TRBJ2-5; D perhaps matches TRBD2 (6 bases). CDR3 length: 15 residues. Germline V CDR1 and CDR2: MNHEY, SVGAGI. Trimming took 2 bases from V and 5 from J, leaving 15 bases between them. CDR3: CASSYGTGGRETQYF. Here the CDR3 DNA reads TGTGCCAGCAGTTACGGGACTGGGGGAAGGGAGACCCAGTACTTC.

The rearrangement joins TRBV4-2 to TRBJ2-5; no firm D call. Germline values: CDR1 LGHNA, CDR2 YNFKEQ. The CDR3 sequence is 16 residues long. V lost 0 bases and J lost 6, with 17 bases in between. CDR3 nucleotide sequence: TGTGCCAGCAGCCAAGATCTGGCCACGAAGGTCCAGACCCAGTACTTC. Translation gives CASSQDLATKVQTQYF.

The genes are TRBV4-1 and TRBJ2-7, with D possibly being TRBD2 (6 bases). This CDR3 comprises 15 residues. Trimming left V 4 bases short and J 1 base short, with 14 bases between. Germline lookup yields CDR1 MGHRA and CDR2 YSYEKL. The CDR3 nucleotides are TGCGCCAGCAGCCGGTATAGCGGCCCTTCCTACGAGCAGTACTTC. Residues: CASSRYSGPSYEQYF.

V is TRBV29-1 and J is TRBJ2-1; TRBD2 aligns across 7 bases. V lost 0 bases to trimming and J lost 1 base; unmatched junction nucleotides: 6. This CDR3 is 16 amino acids long. Germline values: CDR1 SQVTM, CDR2 ANQGSEA. CDR3 sequence (DNA): TGCAGCGTTGAAGATCCGCGGGAGCAGTCCTACAATGAGCAGTTCTTC. Translating it yields CSVEDPREQSYNEQFF.

This clonotype was picked up a small number of times. The rearrangement joins TRBV24-1 to TRBJ2-3; D gene ambiguous. CDR1 is KGHDR and CDR2 is SFDVKD in the germline V gene. V lost 5 bases, J lost 0 bases, and 8 bases lay in between. The CDR3 consists of 14 residues. As DNA, the CDR3 is TGTGCCACCAGTGCACCCTCGAGCACAGATACGCAGTATTTT. Protein sequence: CATSAPSSTDTQYF.

The gene calls are TRBV29-1 and TRBJ2-7, with D perhaps matching TRBD1 (5 bases). V lost 3 bases, J lost 6 bases, and 6 bases lay in between. Germline CDR1 reads SQVTM; CDR2 reads ANQGSEA. This CDR3 has 10 residues. In DNA, the CDR3 is TGCAGCGTTGACCAGGGCGAGCAGTACTTC. Its protein is CSVDQGEQYF.

Many counts were recorded for this clonotype. The J gene is TRBJ2-7, the V gene TRBV12-3 or TRBV12-4, with D perhaps being TRBD1 or TRBD2 (5 bases each). Trimming took 10 bases from V and 3 from J, leaving 16 bases between them. The CDR3 totals 13 residues. The CDR3 sequence is CATGWGMNYEQYF. CDR3 DNA: TGTGCCACCGGGTGGGGGATGAACTACGAGCAGTACTTC.

Only one count was recorded for this clonotype. This chain connects TRBV7-9 to TRBJ2-1; 10 bases fit TRBD1. V lost 4 bases to trimming and J lost 0 bases; unmatched junction nucleotides: 9. There are 18 residues in the CDR3. Germline V lookup: CDR1 SEHNR, CDR2 FQNEAQ (reference sequence). The CDR3 loop reads CASSSGQGSGLSYNEQFF. DNA for the CDR3: TGTGCCAGCAGCTCGGGACAGGGGTCGGGACTCTCCTACAATGAGCAGTTCTTC.

The chain employs TRBV27 and TRBJ1-1, with D uncertain. The CDR3 contains 13 residues. Germline CDR1 and CDR2: MNHEY and SMNVEV (reference sequence). V lost 1 base and J lost 0, with 3 bases in between. This CDR3 reads CASSLWLNTEAFF. The CDR3 DNA follows: TGTGCCAGCAGTTTATGGCTGAACACTGAAGCTTTCTTT.

This clonotype was counted between two and nine times. The chain joins TRBV21-1 to TRBJ1-2; TRBD1 is taken as the D call from the table, unchecked against the DNA. TRBV21-1 is deemed a pseudogene. CDR3 size: 17 residues. CDR3 in amino acids: CASSGRRGGRSYYGYTF. Here the CDR3 DNA reads TGTGCCAGCAGCGGACGGAGAGGAGGCCGGTCGTACTATGGCTACACCTTC.